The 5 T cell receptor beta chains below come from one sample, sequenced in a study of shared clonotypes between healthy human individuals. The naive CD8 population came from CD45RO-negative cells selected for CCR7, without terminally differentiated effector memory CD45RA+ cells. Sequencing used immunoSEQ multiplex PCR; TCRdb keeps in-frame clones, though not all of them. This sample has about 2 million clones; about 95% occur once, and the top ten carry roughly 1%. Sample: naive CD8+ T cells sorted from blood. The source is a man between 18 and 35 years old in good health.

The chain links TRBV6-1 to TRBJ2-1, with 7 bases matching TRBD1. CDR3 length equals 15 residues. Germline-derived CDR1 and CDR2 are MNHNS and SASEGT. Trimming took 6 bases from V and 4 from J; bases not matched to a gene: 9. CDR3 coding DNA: TGTGCCAGCAGGAAGACCGGGACAGCTTACAATGAGCAGTTCTTC. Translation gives CASRKTGTAYNEQFF.

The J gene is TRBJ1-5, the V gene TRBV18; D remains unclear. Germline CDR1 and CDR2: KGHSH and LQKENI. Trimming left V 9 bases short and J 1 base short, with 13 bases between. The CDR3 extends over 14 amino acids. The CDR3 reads CASQVGESNQPQHF. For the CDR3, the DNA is TGTGCCAGTCAGGTTGGCGAAAGCAATCAGCCCCAGCATTTT.

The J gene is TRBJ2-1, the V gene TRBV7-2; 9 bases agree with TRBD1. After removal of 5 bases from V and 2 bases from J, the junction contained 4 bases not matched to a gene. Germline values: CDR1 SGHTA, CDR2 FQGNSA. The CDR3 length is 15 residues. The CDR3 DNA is TGTGCCAGCAGCCCGGGACAGGGTACCTACAATGAGCAGTTCTTC. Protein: CASSPGQGTYNEQFF.

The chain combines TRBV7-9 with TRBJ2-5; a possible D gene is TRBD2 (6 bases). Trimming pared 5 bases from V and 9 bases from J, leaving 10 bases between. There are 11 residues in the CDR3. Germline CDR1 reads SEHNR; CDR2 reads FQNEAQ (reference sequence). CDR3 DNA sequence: TGTGCCAGCAGCCTGGGGGAGGCCCAGTACTTC. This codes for CASSLGEAQYF.

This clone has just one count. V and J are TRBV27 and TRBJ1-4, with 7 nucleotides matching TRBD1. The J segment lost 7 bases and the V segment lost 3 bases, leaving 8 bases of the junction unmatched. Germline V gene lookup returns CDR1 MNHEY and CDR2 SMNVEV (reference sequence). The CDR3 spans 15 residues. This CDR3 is CASSLYRGGGEKLFF. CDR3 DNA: TGTGCCAGCAGTTTGTACAGGGGAGGGGGTGAAAAACTGTTTTTT.